This TCR beta chain was documented in a study of shared clonotypes between healthy human individuals. Clones were sequenced by immunoSEQ multiplex PCR, and TCRdb holds only the in-frame ones, with some missing. This sample has more than 500,000 clones; about 95% occur once, and the top ten carry over 0.09%. CD8 cells classed as naive were CD45RO-negative and positively selected for CCR7, excluding terminally differentiated effector memory CD45RA+ cells. Per germline, CDR1 MDHEN and CDR2 SYDVKM. V lost 7 bases to trimming and J lost 0 bases, with 10 bases between them. This CDR3 contains 13 residues. The V and J genes are TRBV28 and TRBJ2-7, with D perhaps matching TRBD2 (6 bases). The TCR sequence derives from a woman in her twenties or thirties in good health. The source material was naive CD8+ T cells sorted from blood. The CDR3 protein is CASMAGNSYEQYF. The CDR3 bases are TGTGCCAGCATGGCGGGAAACTCCTACGAGCAGTACTTC. The variable domain in full, with the rest retrieved from reference TRBV28 and TRBJ2-7, is DVKVTQSSRYLVKRTGEKVFLECVQDMDHENMFWYRQDPGLGLRLIYFSYDVKMKEKGDIPEGYSVSREKKERFSLILESASTNQTSMYLCASMAGNSYEQYFGPGTRLTVT.